This T cell receptor beta chain was documented in a study of spatial heterogeneity in lung cancer. Study-level information: Alpha-chain sequences were consistently detected less often than beta-chain sequences.

The time point: sample taken at primary tumor resection. Unsorted whole RNA from tumor, nontumor lung or frozen PBMC underwent sequencing. From germline, CDR1 is SGHRS and CDR2 YFSETQ. Trimming removed 4 bases at V and 5 bases at J, with 20 bases between. This CDR3 contains 16 residues. TCRdb used MiXCR to reprocess the 5' RACE reads, holding one entry per CDR3 protein. The table records roughly 79,000 distinct CDR3 sequences, 8% of them present only once. This clonotype was detected only a few times. This sample comprised PBMCs, obtained at surgery. The chain has TRBV5-1 and TRBJ2-3; D is uncertain. The TCR sequence derives from a male donor with early-stage non-small cell lung cancer. CDR3 loop: CASSPWLLGDGDTQYF. As DNA, the CDR3 is TGCGCCAGCAGCCCCTGGTTACTGGGCGATGGAGATACGCAGTATTTT.